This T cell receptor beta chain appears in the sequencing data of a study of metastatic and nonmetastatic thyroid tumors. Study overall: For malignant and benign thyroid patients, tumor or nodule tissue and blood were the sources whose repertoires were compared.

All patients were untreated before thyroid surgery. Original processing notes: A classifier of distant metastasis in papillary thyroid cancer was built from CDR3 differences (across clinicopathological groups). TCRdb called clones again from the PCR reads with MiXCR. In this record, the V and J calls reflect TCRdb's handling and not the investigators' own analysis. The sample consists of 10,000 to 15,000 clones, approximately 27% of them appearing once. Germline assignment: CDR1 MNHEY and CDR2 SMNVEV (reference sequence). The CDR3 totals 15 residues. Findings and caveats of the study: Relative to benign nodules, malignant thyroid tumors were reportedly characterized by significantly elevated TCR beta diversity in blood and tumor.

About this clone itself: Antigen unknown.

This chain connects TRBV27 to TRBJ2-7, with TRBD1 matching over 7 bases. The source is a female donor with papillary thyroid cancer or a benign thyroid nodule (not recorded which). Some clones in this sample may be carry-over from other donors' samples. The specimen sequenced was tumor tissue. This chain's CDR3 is CAISFLRDSSYEQYF. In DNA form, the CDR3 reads TGTGCTATCAGTTTCCTCCGGGACAGTTCCTACGAGCAGTACTTC.